The T cell receptor beta chain under discussion was sequenced for a study of vaccination effects on CD4 cells after COVID-19. This CDR3 region has 15 residues. The V end lost 4 bases, the J end lost 1 base, and 10 bases lay between the germline ends. Germline V gene data show CDR1 as LGHDT and CDR2 as YNNKEL (reference sequence). Generated by immunoSEQ multiplex PCR, the TCRdb table keeps only in-frame clones and is missing some. This repertoire shows under 80,000 clones, roughly 79% found once; its top ten account for over 9.5%. Remarks on this clone: The antigen is undetermined.

Sequencing in the ViraFEST assay came after antigen-specific CD4+ T cells had been expanded with viral peptide pools, which were used to stimulate PBMC. At the end of around 11 days of culture, CD4+ T cells were isolated. Prior SARS-CoV-2 infection was absent in the vaccine recipients, as shown by negative nucleocapsid antibodies. Study conclusions and caveats: Marked clonal contraction was seen late after vaccination (in both infection- and vaccine-induced clones).

The sample in question was CD4+ T cells from PBMCs cultured with SARS-CoV-2 spike peptides, obtained before COVID-19 vaccination. The gene calls are TRBV3-1 (or the pseudogene TRBV3-2) and TRBJ2-2, with D unclear. This TCR came from a human donor who received a COVID-19 vaccine. This CDR3 is CASSRRRLNTGELFF. The DNA for the CDR3 is TGTGCCAGCAGCCGTCGGAGACTGAACACCGGGGAGCTGTTTTTT.